This T cell receptor beta chain emerged from a study of cytomegalovirus exposure and HLA in healthy donors. PCR amplification relied on 60 Vbeta primers (plus 13 Jbeta primers). Only in-frame clones appear in the TCRdb table, and some are missing; sequencing was by immunoSEQ multiplex PCR. The table shows about 170,000 clones, with roughly 81% occurring only once. The CDR3 sequence is 16 residues long. The germline CDR1 and CDR2 sequences are SGHDN and FVKESK. The J segment lost 4 bases and the V segment lost 0 bases, leaving 6 bases of the junction unmatched. Material: PBMCs. This clonotype was obtained from a man aged 18 to 30 in good health and CMV-seropositive. This rearrangement joins TRBV14 to TRBJ2-3, with 8 bases identical to TRBD2. CDR3 nucleotide sequence: TGTGCCAGCAGCCAAGATTGGGCGGGGGGATCAGATACGCAGTATTTT. It specifies CASSQDWAGGSDTQYF.